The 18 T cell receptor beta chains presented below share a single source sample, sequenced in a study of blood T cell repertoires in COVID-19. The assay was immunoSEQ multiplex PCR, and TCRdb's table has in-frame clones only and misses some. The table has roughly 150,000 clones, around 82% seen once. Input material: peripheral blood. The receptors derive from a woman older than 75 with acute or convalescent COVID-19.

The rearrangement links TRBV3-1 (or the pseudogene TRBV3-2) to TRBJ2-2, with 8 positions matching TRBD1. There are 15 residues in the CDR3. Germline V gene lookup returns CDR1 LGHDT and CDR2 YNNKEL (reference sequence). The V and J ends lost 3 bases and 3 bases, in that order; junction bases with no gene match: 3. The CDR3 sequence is CASSQRQGYTGELFF. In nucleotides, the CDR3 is TGTGCCAGCAGCCAGAGACAGGGGTACACCGGGGAGCTGTTTTTT.

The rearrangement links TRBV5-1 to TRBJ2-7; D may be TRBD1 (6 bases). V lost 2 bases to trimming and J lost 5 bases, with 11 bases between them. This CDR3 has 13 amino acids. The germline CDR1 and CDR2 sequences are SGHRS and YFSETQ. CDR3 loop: CASSFMGANEQYF. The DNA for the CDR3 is TGCGCCAGCAGCTTTATGGGGGCCAACGAGCAGTACTTC.

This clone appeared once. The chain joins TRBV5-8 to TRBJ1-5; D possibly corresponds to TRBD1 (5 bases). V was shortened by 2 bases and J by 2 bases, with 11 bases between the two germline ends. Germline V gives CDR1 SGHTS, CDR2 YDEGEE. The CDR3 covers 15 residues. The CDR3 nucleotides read TGTGCCAGCAGCTTCCAGGGAACCGGCAATCAGCCCCAGCATTTT. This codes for CASSFQGTGNQPQHF.

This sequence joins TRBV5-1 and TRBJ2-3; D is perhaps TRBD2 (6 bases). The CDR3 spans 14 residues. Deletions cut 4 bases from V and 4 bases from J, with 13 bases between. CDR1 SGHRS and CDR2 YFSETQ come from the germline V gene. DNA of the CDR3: TGCGCCAGCAGCCCCGGGGAGGTTGCAGATACGCAGTATTTT. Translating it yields CASSPGEVADTQYF.

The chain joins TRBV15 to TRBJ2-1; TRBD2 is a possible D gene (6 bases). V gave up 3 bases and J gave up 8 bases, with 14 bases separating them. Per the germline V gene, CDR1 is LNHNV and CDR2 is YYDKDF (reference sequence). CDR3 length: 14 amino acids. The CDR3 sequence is CATSRDYFVDEQFF. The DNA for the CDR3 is TGTGCCACCAGCAGGGACTACTTCGTCGATGAGCAGTTCTTC.

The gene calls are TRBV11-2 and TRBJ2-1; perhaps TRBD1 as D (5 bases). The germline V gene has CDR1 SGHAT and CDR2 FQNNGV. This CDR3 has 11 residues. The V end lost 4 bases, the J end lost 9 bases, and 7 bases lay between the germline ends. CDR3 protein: CASSSTVEQFF. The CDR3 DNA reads TGTGCCAGCAGCTCGACAGTTGAGCAGTTCTTC.

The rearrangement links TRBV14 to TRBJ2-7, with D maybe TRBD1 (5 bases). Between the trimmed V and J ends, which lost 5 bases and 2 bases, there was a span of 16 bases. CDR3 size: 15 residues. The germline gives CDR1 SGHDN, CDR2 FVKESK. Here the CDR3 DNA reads TGTGCCAGCAGCGCAGGGCAGGGCCTCACCTACGAGCAGTACTTC. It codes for CASSAGQGLTYEQYF.

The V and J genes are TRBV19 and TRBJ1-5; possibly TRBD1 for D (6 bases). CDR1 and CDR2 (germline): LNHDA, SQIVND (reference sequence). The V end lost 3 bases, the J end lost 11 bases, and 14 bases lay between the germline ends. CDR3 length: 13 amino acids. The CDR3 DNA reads TGTGCCAGTAGTATTCAGGGGACGGGAACCCAGCATTTT. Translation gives CASSIQGTGTQHF.

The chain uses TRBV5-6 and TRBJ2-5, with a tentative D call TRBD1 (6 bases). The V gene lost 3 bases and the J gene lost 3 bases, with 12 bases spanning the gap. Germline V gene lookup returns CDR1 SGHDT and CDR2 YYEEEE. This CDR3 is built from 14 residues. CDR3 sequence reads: CASSSGQTEETQYF. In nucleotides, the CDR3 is TGTGCCAGCAGCTCCGGACAGACAGAAGAGACCCAGTACTTC.

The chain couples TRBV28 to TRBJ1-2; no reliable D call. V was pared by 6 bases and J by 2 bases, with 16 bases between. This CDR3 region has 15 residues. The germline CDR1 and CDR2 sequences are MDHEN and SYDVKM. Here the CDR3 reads CASRIYPGVNYGYTF. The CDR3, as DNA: TGTGCCAGCAGGATCTACCCAGGCGTAAACTATGGCTACACCTTC.

CDR3 residues: CASSLDRYEQYF. CDR3 sequence (DNA): TGTGCCAGCAGCTTAGATCGGTACGAGCAGTACTTC. The V and J genes are TRBV11-2 and TRBJ2-7; no reliable D call. The germline V and J ends were trimmed by 0 bases and 4 bases, with 4 bases remaining between them. The CDR3 runs to 12 residues. Germline-derived CDR1 and CDR2 are SGHAT and FQNNGV.

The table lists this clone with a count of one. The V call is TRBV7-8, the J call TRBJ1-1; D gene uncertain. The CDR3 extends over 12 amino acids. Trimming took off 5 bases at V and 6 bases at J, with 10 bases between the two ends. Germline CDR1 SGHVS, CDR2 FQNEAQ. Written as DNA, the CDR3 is TGTGCCAGCAGCCCCTTGGCATCTGAAGCTTTCTTT. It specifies CASSPLASEAFF.

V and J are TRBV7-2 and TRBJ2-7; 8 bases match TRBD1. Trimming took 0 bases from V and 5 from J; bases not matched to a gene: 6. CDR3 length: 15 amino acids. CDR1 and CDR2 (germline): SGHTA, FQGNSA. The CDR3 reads CASSLAGAGGNEQYF. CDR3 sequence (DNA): TGTGCCAGCAGCTTAGCGGGGGCAGGGGGCAACGAGCAGTACTTC.

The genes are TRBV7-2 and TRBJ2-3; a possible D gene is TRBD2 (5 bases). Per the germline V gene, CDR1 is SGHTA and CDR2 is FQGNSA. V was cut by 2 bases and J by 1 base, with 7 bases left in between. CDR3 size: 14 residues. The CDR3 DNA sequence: TGTGCCAGCAGCTTATTCGGGGGCACAGATACGCAGTATTTT. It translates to CASSLFGGTDTQYF.

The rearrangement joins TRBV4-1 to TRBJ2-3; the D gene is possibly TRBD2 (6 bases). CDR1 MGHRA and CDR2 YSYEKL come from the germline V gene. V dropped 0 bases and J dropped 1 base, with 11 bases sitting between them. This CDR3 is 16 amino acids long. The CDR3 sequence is CASSQESTGGTDTQYF. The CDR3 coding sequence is TGCGCCAGCAGCCAAGAAAGTACGGGAGGCACAGATACGCAGTATTTT.

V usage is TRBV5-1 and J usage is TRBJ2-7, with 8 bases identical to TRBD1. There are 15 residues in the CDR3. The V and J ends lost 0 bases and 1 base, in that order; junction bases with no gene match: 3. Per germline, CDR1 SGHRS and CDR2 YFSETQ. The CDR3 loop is CASSLGGTGSYEQYF. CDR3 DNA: TGCGCCAGCAGCTTGGGAGGGACAGGTTCCTACGAGCAGTACTTC. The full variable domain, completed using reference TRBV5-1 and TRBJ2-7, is KAGVTQTPRYLIKTRGQQVTLSCSPISGHRSVSWYQQTPGQGLQFLFEYFSETQRNKGNFPGRFSGRQFSNSRSEMNVSTLELGDSALYLCASSLGGTGSYEQYFGPGTRLTVT.

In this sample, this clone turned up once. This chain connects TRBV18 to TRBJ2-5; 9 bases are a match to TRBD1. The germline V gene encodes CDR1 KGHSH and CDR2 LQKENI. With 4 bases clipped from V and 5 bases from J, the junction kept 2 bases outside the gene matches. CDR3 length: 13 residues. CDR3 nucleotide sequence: TGTGCCAGCTCACTCGGGACAGGGGAGACCCAGTACTTC. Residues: CASSLGTGETQYF.

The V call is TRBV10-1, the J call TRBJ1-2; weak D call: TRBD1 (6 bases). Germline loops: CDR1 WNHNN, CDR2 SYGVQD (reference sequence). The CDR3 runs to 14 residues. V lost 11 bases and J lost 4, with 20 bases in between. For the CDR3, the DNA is TGCGCCGTACCCCGGGACAACTCTCTCTATGGCTACACCTTC. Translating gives CAVPRDNSLYGYTF.